The sequence of this T cell receptor beta chain was determined in a study of early T cells in non-severe SARS-CoV-2 infection. This clonotype was picked up many times. The germline gives CDR1 DFQATT, CDR2 SNEGSKA (reference sequence). The V segment lost 0 bases and the J segment 7 bases; nucleotides outside the gene matches: 3. There are 13 residues in the CDR3. Individual cDNA molecules received unique molecular identifiers. Via MiXCR, TCRdb re-called the 5' RACE reads, giving one row per CDR3 protein. Found here are 30,000 to 35,000 distinct CDR3 sequences, under 6% of them singletons; the top ten hold 5.3%.

The sequencing sample was made of whole blood. V gene TRBV20-1 combines with J gene TRBJ1-5; 7 bases line up with TRBD1. This clonotype was obtained from an adult who was a healthcare worker with PCR-confirmed SARS-CoV-2 infection or an uninfected control (not recorded which). In DNA, the CDR3 is TGCAGTGCTAGAGAAAGGGGGCTACAGCCCCAGCATTTT. This codes for CSARERGLQPQHF.